This T cell receptor (beta chain) was observed in a study of cytomegalovirus exposure and HLA in healthy donors. In the study overall: Per a later analysis, the approximately 690 first-cohort and 120 validation repertoires shared one platform.

TCRdb's copy holds only in-frame clones and misses some; the assay was immunoSEQ multiplex PCR. The data contain more than 300,000 clones, more than 80% of them singletons. General study findings and limits: Accounts indicate the classifier identified cytomegalovirus status with strong specificity and sensitivity. Associated with cytomegalovirus, according to the listing, were 150 to 200 TCR beta chains. The tendency of first-cohort TCR clusters to co-occur in the 120 or so validation repertoires emerged from a later analysis.

The V gene's germline CDR1 is LGHNA and CDR2 YSLEER. This CDR3 is 13 amino acids long. The V and J ends lost 2 bases and 2 bases respectively, with 6 bases between them. Turning to this clone: Its cognate antigen is unknown.

V and J are TRBV4-3 and TRBJ1-2; maybe TRBD1 (6 bases). The clonotype comes from a woman aged 18-30 years in good health and CMV-seronegative. Sample: PBMCs. This CDR3 reads CASSQTGNYGYTF. CDR3 nucleotide sequence: TGCGCCAGCAGCCAAACAGGGAACTATGGCTACACCTTC.